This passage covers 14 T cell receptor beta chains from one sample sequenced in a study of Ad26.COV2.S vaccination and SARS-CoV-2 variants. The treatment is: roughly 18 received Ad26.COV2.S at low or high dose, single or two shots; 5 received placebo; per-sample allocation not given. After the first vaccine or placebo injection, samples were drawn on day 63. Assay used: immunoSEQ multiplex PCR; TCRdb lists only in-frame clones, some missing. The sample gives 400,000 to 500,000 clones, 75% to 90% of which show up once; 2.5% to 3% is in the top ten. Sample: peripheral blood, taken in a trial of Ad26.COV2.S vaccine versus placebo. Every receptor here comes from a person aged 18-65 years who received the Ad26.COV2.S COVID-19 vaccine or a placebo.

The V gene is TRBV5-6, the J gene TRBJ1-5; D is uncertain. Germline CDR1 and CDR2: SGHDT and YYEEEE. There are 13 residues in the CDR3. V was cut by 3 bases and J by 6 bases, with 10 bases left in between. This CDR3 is CASSSSGGQPQHF. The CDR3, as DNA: TGTGCCAGCAGCTCGAGTGGTGGTCAGCCCCAGCATTTT.

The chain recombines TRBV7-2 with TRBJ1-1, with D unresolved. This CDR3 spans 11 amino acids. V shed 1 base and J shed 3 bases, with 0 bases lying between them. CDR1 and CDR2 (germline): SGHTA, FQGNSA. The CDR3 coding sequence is TGTGCCAGCAGCTTAGACACTGAAGCTTTCTTT. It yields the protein CASSLDTEAFF.

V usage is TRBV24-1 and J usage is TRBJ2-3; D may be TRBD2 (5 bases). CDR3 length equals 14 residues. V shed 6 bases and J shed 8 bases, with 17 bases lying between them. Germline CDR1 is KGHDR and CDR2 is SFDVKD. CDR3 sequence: CATSLDSTAVTQYF. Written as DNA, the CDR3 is TGTGCCACCAGTTTAGACTCTACAGCGGTTACGCAGTATTTT.

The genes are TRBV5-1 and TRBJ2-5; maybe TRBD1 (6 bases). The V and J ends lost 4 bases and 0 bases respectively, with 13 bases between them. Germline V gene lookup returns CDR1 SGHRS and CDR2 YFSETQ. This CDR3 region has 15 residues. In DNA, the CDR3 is TGCGCCAGCAGCACCGGGACACAGAACCAAGAGACCCAGTACTTC. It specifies CASSTGTQNQETQYF.

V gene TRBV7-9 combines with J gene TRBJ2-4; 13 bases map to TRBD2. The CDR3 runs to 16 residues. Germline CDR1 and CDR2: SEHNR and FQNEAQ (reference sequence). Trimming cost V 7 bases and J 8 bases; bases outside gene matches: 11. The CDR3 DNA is TGTGCCAGCATCCCCCCGGGACTAGCGGGACGGGACATTCAGTACTTC. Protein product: CASIPPGLAGRDIQYF. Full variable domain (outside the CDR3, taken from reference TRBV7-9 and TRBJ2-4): DTGVSQNPRHKITKRGQNVTFRCDPISEHNRLYWYRQTLGQGPEFLTYFQNEAQLEKSRLLSDRFSAERPKGSFSTLEIQRTEQGDSAMYLCASIPPGLAGRDIQYFGAGTRLSVL.

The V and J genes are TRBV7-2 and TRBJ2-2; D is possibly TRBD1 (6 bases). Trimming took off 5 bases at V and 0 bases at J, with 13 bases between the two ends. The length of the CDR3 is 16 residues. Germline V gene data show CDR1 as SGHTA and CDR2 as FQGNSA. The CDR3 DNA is TGTGCCAGCAGCCAACAGGGAACCGCGAACACCGGGGAGCTGTTTTTT. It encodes CASSQQGTANTGELFF.

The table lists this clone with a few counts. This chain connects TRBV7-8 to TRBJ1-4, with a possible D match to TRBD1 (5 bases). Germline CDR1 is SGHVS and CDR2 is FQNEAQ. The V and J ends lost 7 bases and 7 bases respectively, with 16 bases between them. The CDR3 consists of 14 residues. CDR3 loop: CASTGTYGSEKLFF. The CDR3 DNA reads TGTGCCAGCACCGGGACCTACGGCAGTGAAAAACTGTTTTTT.

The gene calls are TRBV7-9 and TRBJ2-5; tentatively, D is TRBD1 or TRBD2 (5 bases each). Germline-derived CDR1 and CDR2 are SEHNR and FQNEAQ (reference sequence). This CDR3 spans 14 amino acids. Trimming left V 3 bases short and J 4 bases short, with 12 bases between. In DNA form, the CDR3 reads TGTGCCAGCAGCTTCGGGGCTAGTAGAGAGACCCAGTACTTC. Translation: CASSFGASRETQYF.

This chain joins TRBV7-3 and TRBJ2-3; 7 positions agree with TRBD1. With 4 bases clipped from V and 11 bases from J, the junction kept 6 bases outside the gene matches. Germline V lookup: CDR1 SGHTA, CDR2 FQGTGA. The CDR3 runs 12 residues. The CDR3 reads CASSSLSGGQYF. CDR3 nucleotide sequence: TGTGCCAGCAGCTCTCTATCAGGGGGGCAGTATTTT.

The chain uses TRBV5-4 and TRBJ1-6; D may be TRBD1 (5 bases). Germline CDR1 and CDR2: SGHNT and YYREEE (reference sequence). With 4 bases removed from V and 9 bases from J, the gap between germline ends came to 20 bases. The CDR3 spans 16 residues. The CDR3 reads CASSSGAGFFGSPLHF. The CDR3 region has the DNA TGTGCCAGCAGCAGTGGGGCGGGCTTTTTCGGTTCACCCCTCCACTTT.

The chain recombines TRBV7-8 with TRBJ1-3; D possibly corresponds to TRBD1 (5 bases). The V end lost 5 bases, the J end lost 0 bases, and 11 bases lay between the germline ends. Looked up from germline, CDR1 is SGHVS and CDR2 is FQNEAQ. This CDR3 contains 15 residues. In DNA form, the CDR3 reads TGTGCCAGCAGCCCCGGGACGACCTCTGGAAACACCATATATTTT. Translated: CASSPGTTSGNTIYF.

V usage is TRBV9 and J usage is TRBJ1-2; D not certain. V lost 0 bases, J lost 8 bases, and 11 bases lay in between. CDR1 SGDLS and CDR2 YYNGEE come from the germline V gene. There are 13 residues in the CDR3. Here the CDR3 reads CASSVGAYRGYTF. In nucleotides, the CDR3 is TGTGCCAGCAGCGTAGGAGCTTATCGGGGCTACACCTTC.

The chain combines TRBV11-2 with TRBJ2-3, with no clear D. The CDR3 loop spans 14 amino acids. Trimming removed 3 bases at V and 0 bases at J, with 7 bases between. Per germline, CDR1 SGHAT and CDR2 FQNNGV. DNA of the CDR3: TGTGCCAGCAGCTTCTCAGCTAGCACAGATACGCAGTATTTT. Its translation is CASSFSASTDTQYF.

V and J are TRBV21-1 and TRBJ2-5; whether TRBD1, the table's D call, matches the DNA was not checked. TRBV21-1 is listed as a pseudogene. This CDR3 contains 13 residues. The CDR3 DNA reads TGTGCCAGCATCTCGGACAGACAAGAGACCCAGTACTTC. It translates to CASISDRQETQYF.